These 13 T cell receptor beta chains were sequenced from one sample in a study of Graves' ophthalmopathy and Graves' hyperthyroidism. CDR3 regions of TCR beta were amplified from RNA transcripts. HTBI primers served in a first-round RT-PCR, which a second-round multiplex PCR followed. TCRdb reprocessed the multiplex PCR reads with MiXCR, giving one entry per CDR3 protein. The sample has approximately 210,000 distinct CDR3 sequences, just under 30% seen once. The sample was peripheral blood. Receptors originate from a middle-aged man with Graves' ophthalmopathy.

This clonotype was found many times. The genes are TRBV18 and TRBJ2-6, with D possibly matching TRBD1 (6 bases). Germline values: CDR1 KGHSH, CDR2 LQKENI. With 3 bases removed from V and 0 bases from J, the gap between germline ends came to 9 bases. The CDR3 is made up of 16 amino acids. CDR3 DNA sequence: TGTGCCAGCTCACCCCGGGACAACTCTGGGGCCAACGTCCTGACTTTC. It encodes CASSPRDNSGANVLTF.

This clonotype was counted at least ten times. The CDR3: CASSSTSGTPYEQYF. DNA of the CDR3: TGTGCCAGCAGCTCGACTAGCGGGACTCCGTACGAGCAGTACTTC. V and J are TRBV7-2 and TRBJ2-7; 11 bases agree with TRBD2. The CDR3 is made up of 15 amino acids. Trimming removed 4 bases from V and 4 bases from J; junction bases left unmatched: 6. CDR1 is SGHTA and CDR2 is FQGNSA in the germline V gene.

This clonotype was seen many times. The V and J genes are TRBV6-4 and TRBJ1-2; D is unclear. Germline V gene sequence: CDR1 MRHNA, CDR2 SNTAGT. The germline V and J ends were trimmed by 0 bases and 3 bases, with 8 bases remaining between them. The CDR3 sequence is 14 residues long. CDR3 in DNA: TGTGCCAGCAGTGACTCCGCAGGCGACTATGGCTACACCTTC. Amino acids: CASSDSAGDYGYTF.

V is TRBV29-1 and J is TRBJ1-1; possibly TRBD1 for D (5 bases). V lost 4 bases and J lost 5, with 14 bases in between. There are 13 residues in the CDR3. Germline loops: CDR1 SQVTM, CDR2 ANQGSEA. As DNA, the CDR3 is TGCAGCGTTGGTTTAAGTGGGGGAACTGAAGCTTTCTTT. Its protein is CSVGLSGGTEAFF.

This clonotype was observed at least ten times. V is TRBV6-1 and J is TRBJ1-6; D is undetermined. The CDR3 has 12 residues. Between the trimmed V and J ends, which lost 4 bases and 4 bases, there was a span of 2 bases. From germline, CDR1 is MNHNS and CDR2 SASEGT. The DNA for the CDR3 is TGTGCCAGCAGTGGGTATAATTCACCCCTCCACTTT. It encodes CASSGYNSPLHF.

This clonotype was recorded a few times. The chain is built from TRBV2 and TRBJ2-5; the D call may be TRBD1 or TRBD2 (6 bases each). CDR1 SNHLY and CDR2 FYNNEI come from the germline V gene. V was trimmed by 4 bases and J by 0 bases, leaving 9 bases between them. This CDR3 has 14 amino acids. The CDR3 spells CASSGGDNQETQYF. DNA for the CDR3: TGTGCCAGCAGTGGGGGGGACAACCAAGAGACCCAGTACTTC.

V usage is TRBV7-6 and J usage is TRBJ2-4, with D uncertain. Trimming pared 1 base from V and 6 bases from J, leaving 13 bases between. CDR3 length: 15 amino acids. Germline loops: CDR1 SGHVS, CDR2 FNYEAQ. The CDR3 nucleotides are TGTGCCAGCAGCTTAGGCAGAGAGTTTCGAAACATTCAGTACTTC. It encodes CASSLGREFRNIQYF.

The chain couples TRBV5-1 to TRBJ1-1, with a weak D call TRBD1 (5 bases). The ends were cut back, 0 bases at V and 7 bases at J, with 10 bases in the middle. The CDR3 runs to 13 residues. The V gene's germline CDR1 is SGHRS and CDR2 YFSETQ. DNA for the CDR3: TGCGCCAGCAGCTTGGATCGGGGCAATGAAGCTTTCTTT. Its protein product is CASSLDRGNEAFF.

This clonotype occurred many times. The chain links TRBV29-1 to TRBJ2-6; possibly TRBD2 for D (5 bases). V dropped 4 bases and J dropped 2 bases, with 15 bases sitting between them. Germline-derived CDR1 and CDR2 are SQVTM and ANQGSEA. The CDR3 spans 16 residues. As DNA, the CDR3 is TGCAGCGTTGGAGAGGGTCCTCACGCTGGGGCCAACGTCCTGACTTTC. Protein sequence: CSVGEGPHAGANVLTF.

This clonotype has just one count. CDR3 bases: TGTGCCAGCACAGGAAGACGGGACAGGGGCAATTCACCCCTCCACTTT. Translated, it gives CASTGRRDRGNSPLHF. V is TRBV12-3 or TRBV12-4 and J is TRBJ1-6; 10 bases are shared with TRBD1. The CDR3 sequence is 16 residues long. After removal of 7 bases from V and 7 bases from J, the junction contained 10 bases not matched to a gene.

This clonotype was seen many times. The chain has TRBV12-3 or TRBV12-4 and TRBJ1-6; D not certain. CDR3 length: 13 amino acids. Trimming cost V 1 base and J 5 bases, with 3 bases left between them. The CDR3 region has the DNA TGTGCCAGCAGTTTAGGAGATAATTCACCCCTCCACTTT. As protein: CASSLGDNSPLHF.

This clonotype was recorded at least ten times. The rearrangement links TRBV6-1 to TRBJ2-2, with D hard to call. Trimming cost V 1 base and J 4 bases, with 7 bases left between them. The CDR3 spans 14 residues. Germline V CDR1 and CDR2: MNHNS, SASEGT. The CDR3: CASSEDGRTGELFF. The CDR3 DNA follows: TGTGCCAGCAGTGAAGACGGACGCACCGGGGAGCTGTTTTTT.

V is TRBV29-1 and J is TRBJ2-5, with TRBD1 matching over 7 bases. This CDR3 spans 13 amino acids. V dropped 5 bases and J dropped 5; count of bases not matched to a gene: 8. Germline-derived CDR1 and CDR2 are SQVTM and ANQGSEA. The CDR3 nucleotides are TGCAGCGTTTGCCCTATCAGGGGGGAGACCCAGTACTTC. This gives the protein CSVCPIRGETQYF. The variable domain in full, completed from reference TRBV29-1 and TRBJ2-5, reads SAVISQKPSRDICQRGTSLTIQCQVDSQVTMMFWYRQQPGQSLTLIATANQGSEATYESGFVIDKFPISRPNLTFSTLTVSNMSPEDSSIYLCSVCPIRGETQYFGPGTRLLVL.